This TCR beta chain was obtained from a study of beta chain features in type 1 diabetes. Study-level background: Sorted cells numbering roughly 98,000,000 were examined across all samples.

Remarks on this clone: Its antigen is currently unknown.

The authors reverse transcribed all of the isolated RNA, so sequencing captured expressed TCRB transcripts. This table comes from immunoSEQ multiplex PCR, and its TCRdb copy is limited to in-frame clones, with some not included. Here the sample spans approximately 400,000 clones, less than 15% being singletons. CDR1 and CDR2 (germline): SNHLY, FYNNEI. The ends were cut back, 5 bases at V and 2 bases at J, with 13 bases in the middle. This CDR3 is 14 amino acids long. Study-wide results and limits: Patients showed naive, central memory and Treg TCRB repertoires that appeared more similar than those of healthy donors.

A single heparinised blood sample, averaging about 120 mL, was obtained per donor. CD4+ naive, central memory, regulatory and stem cell-like memory cells were sorted via CD45RO/CCR7/CD25/CD127/CD95/CD27. Sequencing was carried out using naive CD4+ T cells from blood. This receptor was identified in a woman younger than 30 in good health. This rearrangement joins TRBV2 to TRBJ2-7; TRBD1 is a possible D gene (6 bases). CDR3 sequence (DNA): TGTGCCAGCAGTCCAACAGGGCAAACCTACGAGCAGTACTTC. It translates to CASSPTGQTYEQYF. Drawing the rest from reference TRBV2 and TRBJ2-7, the complete variable domain is EPEVTQTPSHQVTQMGQEVILRCVPISNHLYFYWYRQILGQKVEFLVSFYNNEISEKSEIFDDQFSVERPDGSNFTLKIRSTKLEDSAMYFCASSPTGQTYEQYFGPGTRLTVT.